This T cell receptor (beta chain) was captured in a study of beta chain features in type 1 diabetes. Study-level points and caveats: Shortening of TCRB CDR3s, moderate but significant, appeared in all four CD4+ subsets of Type 1 diabetes patients. Type 1 diabetes patients had fewer VDJ junction insertions and more deletions. Sequencing of cDNA might inflate the share of cells that strongly express TCR.

The investigators reverse transcribed all of the isolated RNA, so they sequenced expressed TCRB transcripts. It was found that naive, central memory and regulatory T cell samples averaged approximately 3.5 million reads. Profiling relied on immunoSEQ multiplex PCR, and the TCRdb table lists in-frame clones only, not all of them. The top ten clones hold approximately 0.5% of a sample with 150,000 to 170,000 clones, about a tenth of them seen once. This clone came up a few times. Its antigen is unknown. CDR3 size: 13 residues. V gave up 0 bases and J gave up 4 bases; unmatched junction bases: 2. CDR1 GTSNPN and CDR2 SVGIG come from the germline V gene (reference sequence).

The sequence derives from a man aged 25-45 years with type 1 diabetes. The chain links TRBV30 to TRBJ1-1; 7 bases are shared with TRBD1. Sequencing was carried out using central memory CD4+ T cells from blood. This chain's CDR3 is CAWSVQGPTEAFF. The CDR3 DNA sequence: TGTGCCTGGAGTGTACAGGGGCCCACTGAAGCTTTCTTT. The complete variable domain, with remaining parts taken from reference TRBV30 and TRBJ1-1, reads SQTIHQWPATLVQPVGSPLSLECTVEGTSNPNLYWYRQAAGRGLQLLFYSVGIGQISSEVPQNLSASRPQDRQFILSSKKLLLSDSGFYLCAWSVQGPTEAFFGQGTRLTVV.